The T cell receptor beta chain under discussion was sequenced for a study of early stage breast cancer tumors. Points from the study as a whole: Most shared enriched TCRB sequences were commonly generated ones.

In the case of this clone: Its antigen is undetermined.

The assay was immunoSEQ multiplex PCR, and TCRdb's table has in-frame clones only and misses some. This table has 25,000 to 35,000 clones, 75% to 90% appearing once. The CDR3 sequence is 17 residues long. Germline values: CDR1 LNHDA, CDR2 SQIVND (reference sequence). V dropped 3 bases and J dropped 0; count of bases not matched to a gene: 5. The chain has TRBV19 and TRBJ2-1, with 10 bases matching TRBD2. The TCR was taken from a person aged 55 to 75 with breast cancer. Sequencing used blood. The CDR3, as DNA: TGTGCCAGTAGTATCTCGGCTAGCGGGAGCTCCTACAATGAGCAGTTCTTC. It yields the protein CASSISASGSSYNEQFF.